This T cell receptor beta chain was obtained from a study of cytotoxic CD8 clonotypes in ibrutinib-treated CLL. Findings and caveats of the study: Baseline-level clonality went beyond age-matched healthy donors and moved in step with circulating CD8+ T-cell counts.

The CDR3 runs to 16 residues. Germline loops: CDR1 MDHEN, CDR2 SYDVKM. With V trimmed by 4 bases and J by 3 bases, 11 bases remained unmatched. For this clone: Antigen: not known.

Produced via immunoSEQ multiplex PCR; TCRdb's table is partial and in-frame only. The repertoire holds around 15,000 clones, 55% to 65% seen once, with about 13% in the top ten. This chain links TRBV28 with TRBJ2-7, with TRBD1 identical over 8 bases. The sequence was collected from a human donor with chronic lymphocytic leukemia. The sequences come from PBMCs, collected before ibrutinib treatment. DNA for the CDR3: TGTGCCAGCAGTTATTCTGACAGGGGAGCTATCTACGAGCAGTACTTC. It yields the protein CASSYSDRGAIYEQYF.